These 24 T cell receptor beta chains were sequenced from one sample in a study of blood T cell repertoires in COVID-19. Clones were sequenced by immunoSEQ multiplex PCR, and TCRdb holds only the in-frame ones, with some missing. The sample yields approximately 200,000 clones, around 84% seen once. Sequencing used peripheral blood. The receptors were gathered from a woman aged 60 to 75 who had recovered from COVID-19.

J is TRBJ2-1 and V is TRBV27, with 9 bases lining up with TRBD2. Per the germline V gene, CDR1 is MNHEY and CDR2 is SMNVEV (reference sequence). The length of the CDR3 is 15 residues. J was trimmed by 4 bases and V by 2 bases; bases with no gene match: 3. This CDR3 is CASSLTSGSYNEQFF. CDR3 sequence (DNA): TGTGCCAGCAGTTTAACTAGCGGGTCTTACAATGAGCAGTTCTTC.

This chain joins TRBV5-6 and TRBJ1-6; D is perhaps TRBD1 (5 bases). V was shortened by 0 bases and J by 8 bases, with 12 bases between the two germline ends. Germline V gene lookup returns CDR1 SGHDT and CDR2 YYEEEE. CDR3 length equals 15 residues. The DNA for the CDR3 is TGTGCCAGCAGCTTGGGAACAGGTGGGCATTCACCCCTCCACTTT. Protein: CASSLGTGGHSPLHF.

In the case of this clone: Other DNA sequences in the sample encode the same CDR3. The rearrangement links TRBV6-5 to TRBJ2-3; D is uncertain. Trimming removed 0 bases at V and 5 bases at J, with 3 bases between. Germline lookup yields CDR1 MNHEY and CDR2 SVGAGI. This CDR3 is built from 12 residues. The CDR3 sequence is CASSYSRDTQYF. DNA for the CDR3: TGTGCCAGCAGTTACTCGCGAGATACGCAGTATTTT.

This sequence joins TRBV21-1 and TRBJ2-5; TRBD1, the table's D call, was not compared with the DNA. TRBV21-1 is described as a pseudogene. The CDR3 is made up of 16 amino acids. CDR3: CASSKGDRGFQETQYF. Written as DNA, the CDR3 is TGTGCCAGCAGCAAAGGGGACAGGGGGTTCCAAGAGACCCAGTACTTC.

The rearrangement uses TRBV30 and TRBJ1-3; perhaps TRBD1 as D (6 bases). Per the germline V gene, CDR1 is GTSNPN and CDR2 is SVGIG (reference sequence). The CDR3 runs 15 residues. V shed 5 bases and J shed 0 bases, with 14 bases lying between them. In DNA form, the CDR3 reads TGTGCCTGGGACAGGAATGCTGTCTCTGGAAACACCATATATTTT. This translates into CAWDRNAVSGNTIYF.

The chain couples TRBV5-4 to TRBJ1-2; TRBD1 matches 7 bases. Germline CDR1 reads SGHNT; CDR2 reads YYREEE (reference sequence). Unmatched junction bases numbered 6, after V lost 3 bases and J lost 4 bases. The CDR3 runs 14 residues. CDR3 nucleotides: TGTGCCAGCAGCTATACAGGGGCTGTCTATGGCTACACCTTC. Residues: CASSYTGAVYGYTF.

Written as DNA, the CDR3 is TGTGCCAGCAGCCCCGAACAGGGATATAATTCACCCCTCCACTTT. Translation: CASSPEQGYNSPLHF. The V and J genes are TRBV3-1 (or the pseudogene TRBV3-2) and TRBJ1-6; maybe TRBD1 (6 bases). This CDR3 contains 15 residues. V was cut by 4 bases and J by 4 bases, with 11 bases left in between. CDR1 is LGHDT and CDR2 is YNNKEL in the germline V gene (reference sequence).

V and J are TRBV11-2 and TRBJ2-2; possibly TRBD2 for D (5 bases). CDR3 length: 15 residues. Germline CDR1 is SGHAT and CDR2 is FQNNGV. V dropped 5 bases and J dropped 4 bases, with 14 bases sitting between them. CDR3 in amino acids: CASSREVASTGELFF. The CDR3 DNA reads as TGTGCCAGCAGCAGAGAGGTAGCGAGCACCGGGGAGCTGTTTTTT.

J is TRBJ2-6 and V is TRBV19; TRBD2 might be the D (5 bases). The CDR3 spans 16 residues. V gave up 3 bases and J gave up 4 bases, with 13 bases separating them. Germline lookup yields CDR1 LNHDA and CDR2 SQIVND (reference sequence). CDR3 loop: CASSIGDIIGANVLTF. In nucleotides, the CDR3 is TGTGCCAGTAGTATCGGGGATATAATAGGGGCCAACGTCCTGACTTTC.

On this clone itself: Within the sample, other DNA sequences also encode this same CDR3. V and J are TRBV18 and TRBJ1-2; the match to TRBD1 covers 7 bases. This CDR3 spans 14 amino acids. J was trimmed by 0 bases and V by 6 bases; bases with no gene match: 4. CDR1 KGHSH and CDR2 LQKENI come from the germline V gene. CDR3 in DNA: TGTGCCAGCTCCCCCGGGACAGCTAACTATGGCTACACCTTC. Amino acids: CASSPGTANYGYTF.

This chain links TRBV11-2 with TRBJ1-6; 10 bases are shared with TRBD1. The CDR3 covers 15 residues. Germline-derived CDR1 and CDR2 are SGHAT and FQNNGV. The V segment lost 5 bases and the J segment 10 bases; nucleotides outside the gene matches: 8. CDR3 bases: TGTGCCAGCAGCATCCGGGACAGGGGTGGCTCACCCCTCCACTTT. Translating it yields CASSIRDRGGSPLHF.

The J gene is TRBJ1-4, the V gene TRBV7-2; a possible D gene is TRBD1 (5 bases). Trimming cost V 5 bases and J 7 bases, with 8 bases left between them. The CDR3 has 12 residues. CDR1 is SGHTA and CDR2 is FQGNSA in the germline V gene. The CDR3 loop reads CASSPQGEKLFF. In nucleotides, the CDR3 is TGTGCCAGCAGCCCTCAGGGTGAAAAACTGTTTTTT.

This rearrangement joins TRBV5-8 to TRBJ2-3; D might be TRBD1 (6 bases). Per the germline V gene, CDR1 is SGHTS and CDR2 is YDEGEE. With 4 bases removed from V and 0 bases from J, the gap between germline ends came to 9 bases. The CDR3 covers 14 residues. CDR3 protein: CASSNRVSTDTQYF. The CDR3 DNA reads TGTGCCAGCAGCAACAGGGTCAGCACAGATACGCAGTATTTT.

This chain connects TRBV10-3 to TRBJ1-3; D is possibly TRBD1 (6 bases). CDR1 and CDR2 (germline): ENHRY, SYGVKD. V dropped 3 bases and J dropped 11 bases, with 17 bases sitting between them. The CDR3 length is 14 residues. The CDR3 DNA follows: TGTGCCATCAGTGACCCAGGGGACCGGCACTCCATATATTTT. As protein: CAISDPGDRHSIYF.

V gene TRBV18 combines with J gene TRBJ2-5; TRBD2 matches 10 bases. Germline V CDR1 and CDR2: KGHSH, LQKENI. The CDR3 sequence is 16 residues long. J was trimmed by 5 bases and V by 0 bases; bases with no gene match: 6. The chain's CDR3 is CASSPPLAGRSETQYF. The CDR3 region has the DNA TGTGCCAGCTCACCACCACTAGCGGGGCGTAGTGAGACCCAGTACTTC. Combining the CDR3 with reference TRBV18 and TRBJ2-5 gives the whole variable domain NAGVMQNPRHLVRRRGQEARLRCSPMKGHSHVYWYRQLPEEGLKFMVYLQKENIIDESGMPKERFSAEFPKEGPSILRIQQVVRGDSAAYFCASSPPLAGRSETQYFGPGTRLLVL.

The sample holds one count of this clone. CDR3 region: CASSVAPGVAYEQYF. The DNA for the CDR3 is TGTGCCAGCAGCGTAGCTCCGGGGGTGGCCTACGAGCAGTACTTC. This chain uses TRBV9 with TRBJ2-7; D might be TRBD2 (6 bases). CDR3 size: 15 residues. The V end lost 0 bases, the J end lost 2 bases, and 12 bases lay between the germline ends. Germline V gives CDR1 SGDLS, CDR2 YYNGEE.

This chain connects TRBV30 to TRBJ2-1, with a tentative D call TRBD1 (5 bases). CDR1 is GTSNPN, CDR2 SVGIG, per germline (reference sequence). This CDR3 has 13 residues. Between the trimmed V and J ends, which lost 6 bases and 3 bases, there was a span of 12 bases. This CDR3 reads CACFWTYYNEQFF. Written as DNA, the CDR3 is TGTGCCTGTTTCTGGACATACTACAATGAGCAGTTCTTC.

This clone was seen a handful of times. This chain connects TRBV6-5 to TRBJ1-6; 8 bases agree with TRBD1. The germline V gene has CDR1 MNHEY and CDR2 SVGAGI. There are 16 residues in the CDR3. Losses at the gene ends were 0 bases for V and 11 bases for J; bases not matched to a gene: 9. The CDR3 region has the DNA TGTGCCAGCAGTTACTCGTTCGGACAGGGATGGACACCCCTCCACTTT. Translation gives CASSYSFGQGWTPLHF.

Only a few counts were recorded for this clone. The rearrangement uses TRBV6-1 and TRBJ2-6, with TRBD1 as a possible D gene (6 bases). Germline V gene lookup returns CDR1 MNHNS and CDR2 SASEGT. With 3 bases removed from V and 12 bases from J, the gap between germline ends came to 12 bases. The CDR3 extends over 13 amino acids. CDR3 in DNA: TGTGCCAGCAGTGAGGGACAACTGAGCGTCCTGACTTTC. This gives the protein CASSEGQLSVLTF.

Only a few counts were recorded for this clone. The J gene is TRBJ1-6, the V gene TRBV25-1; a weak D match, TRBD1 (6 bases). The V end lost 8 bases, the J end lost 0 bases, and 8 bases lay between the germline ends. CDR3 size: 14 residues. Germline CDR1 is MGHDK and CDR2 is SYGVNS. CDR3 protein: CASPQGSYNSPLHF. In DNA, the CDR3 is TGTGCCAGCCCACAGGGCTCCTATAATTCACCCCTCCACTTT.

This chain links TRBV6-5 with TRBJ2-2; 10 bases agree with TRBD2. Germline loops: CDR1 MNHEY, CDR2 SVGAGI. Germline trimming cut 1 base from V and 6 bases from J; bases unmatched to any gene: 5. The CDR3 is 16 residues long. The CDR3 DNA follows: TGTGCCAGCAGTTACTTATCCGGGACTAGCGCCGGGGAGCTGTTTTTT. This translates into CASSYLSGTSAGELFF.

V is TRBV19 and J is TRBJ2-5; TRBD2 matches 14 bases. Germline CDR1 is LNHDA and CDR2 is SQIVND (reference sequence). V dropped 6 bases and J dropped 5; count of bases not matched to a gene: 14. The CDR3 is 18 residues long. The CDR3 nucleotides read TGTGCCAGTAGCGGAGGACTAGCGGGGGGTCTAGGTGGGGAGACCCAGTACTTC. Amino acid sequence: CASSGGLAGGLGGETQYF. The full variable domain, rest sourced from reference TRBV19 and TRBJ2-5, is DGGITQSPKYLFRKEGQNVTLSCEQNLNHDAMYWYRQDPGQGLRLIYYSQIVNDFQKGDIAEGYSVSREKKESFPLTVTSAQKNPTAFYLCASSGGLAGGLGGETQYFGPGTRLLVL.

The chain recombines TRBV19 with TRBJ1-1, with a possible D match to TRBD1 (6 bases). The V gene's germline CDR1 is LNHDA and CDR2 SQIVND (reference sequence). The CDR3 sequence is 13 residues long. V gave up 11 bases and J gave up 2 bases, with 15 bases separating them. Written as DNA, the CDR3 is TGTGCCTCCAAAGGCGGGGGCAACACTGAAGCTTTCTTT. This codes for CASKGGGNTEAFF. Complete variable domain (other parts from reference TRBV19 and TRBJ1-1): DGGITQSPKYLFRKEGQNVTLSCEQNLNHDAMYWYRQDPGQGLRLIYYSQIVNDFQKGDIAEGYSVSREKKESFPLTVTSAQKNPTAFYLCASKGGGNTEAFFGQGTRLTVV.

This clone was observed once. The CDR3 sequence is CASSVARDREYTEAFF. CDR3 nucleotide sequence: TGTGCCAGCAGCGTGGCCCGGGACAGGGAATACACTGAAGCTTTCTTT. This chain joins TRBV9 and TRBJ1-1; 9 nucleotides line up with TRBD1. V shed 2 bases and J 3 bases; nucleotides not matched to a gene: 8. Germline assignment: CDR1 SGDLS and CDR2 YYNGEE. This CDR3 comprises 16 residues.